This T cell receptor (beta chain) stems from a study of cytomegalovirus exposure and HLA in healthy donors. Study in general: HLA-typed donors contributed around 88 million unique TCRs, which were held in an early data release.

Study-wide results and limits: In an earlier analysis, productive rearrangement rates for most beta V segments clustered near 87% or 30%. In vitro experiments confirmed that three CMV-associated chains were specific for CMV antigens.

Germline CDR1 SGHAT, CDR2 FQNNGV. The CDR3 length is 14 residues. Use of 60 Vbeta and 13 Jbeta primers characterized the PCR. In the original processing: There were about 80 million unique TCR beta chains by a later count, and around 10 million of them were shared. The method was immunoSEQ multiplex PCR; TCRdb's version includes in-frame clones alone and lacks a portion of them. The D gene and trimming were derived from the DNA, and the V and J assignments and clone size from that table. The sample includes about 140,000 clones, approximately 71% seen only once; the top ten take nearly 5%. This clone has only one observation. What it binds is unknown. The junction differs from germline at one of its ends, possibly a read error.

The rearrangement uses TRBV11-2 and TRBJ2-7, with D possibly TRBD2 on 5 matching bases. Source material: PBMCs. The clonotype comes from a woman in her fifties or sixties in good health and CMV-seronegative. The CDR3 region is CASSHGGAPPSPRF. The DNA for the CDR3 is TGTGCCAGCAGCCATGGAGGCGCTCCCCCGTCGCCCCGCTTC.